The clone carrying this T cell receptor beta chain was observed many times. The data belong to a study of early T cells in non-severe SARS-CoV-2 infection. For the study at large: Unpaired chains resulted from sequencing bulk RNA of unsorted whole blood.

Each cDNA molecule carried a unique molecular identifier. TCRdb re-analysed the 5' RACE reads in MiXCR, keeping a single row per CDR3 protein. The sample lists around 58,000 distinct CDR3 sequences, around 14% occurring once. Germline lookup yields CDR1 LGHNA and CDR2 YNFKEQ. The CDR3 runs 15 residues. V was shortened by 0 bases and J by 5 bases, with 14 bases between the two germline ends. The source material was whole blood, sampled at baseline. The chain carries TRBV4-2 and TRBJ2-7; D is ambiguous. This clonotype was sampled from an adult who was a healthcare worker with PCR-confirmed SARS-CoV-2 infection or an uninfected control (not recorded which). This chain's CDR3 is CASSQEGLAAHEQYF. As DNA, the CDR3 is TGTGCCAGCAGCCAAGAAGGCTTAGCCGCCCACGAGCAGTACTTC.